A single sample is the source of the 21 T cell receptor beta chains below, sequenced in a study of CD8+CD57+ T cells in acquired aplastic anemia (dated by TCRdb to 2016 to 2018). TCRdb records Illumina HiSeq 2000 as the sequencer. TCR beta VDJ combination and CDR3 sequence profiling used genomic DNA as the template. TCRdb itself trimmed the public reads at Q25 with fastp, ran MiXCR and retained productive beta chains. CDR3 protein duplicates are merged, each entry listing the most common genes and DNA. The sample table contains about 200,000 distinct CDR3 sequences; only one count was recorded for 65% of them. Roughly 62% of the sample is held by the ten biggest clonotypes. The patients picked for sequencing were ones in whom flow cytometry had shown an expansion of CD8+CD57+ cells. Sample: sorted CD4+, CD8+, or CD8+CD57+ T cells (not recorded which) from PBMCs. The receptors were gathered from a human donor with aplastic anemia.

V usage is TRBV12-3 or TRBV12-4 and J usage is TRBJ1-5; no clear D gene. The CDR3 runs 17 residues. Trimming shortened V by 0 bases and J by 3 bases, and 15 bases separated the two germline ends. CDR3 DNA: TGTGCCAGCAGTTTAGCGAGCAGCCGAAGGGACAATCAGCCCCAGCATTTT. Translation: CASSLASSRRDNQPQHF.

This clonotype turned up a few times. J is TRBJ2-3 and V is TRBV19; TRBD2 agrees at 7 bases. In germline, CDR1 is LNHDA, CDR2 SQIVND (reference sequence). After removal of 3 bases from V and 8 bases from J, the junction contained 8 bases not matched to a gene. This CDR3 has 14 amino acids. In nucleotides, the CDR3 is TGTGCCAGTAGTATGAGAAGCGGGGTGGGTACGCAGTATTTT. This translates into CASSMRSGVGTQYF.

This clonotype was seen a handful of times. The chain couples TRBV4-2 to TRBJ2-7; TRBD2 agrees at 9 bases. The CDR3 sequence is 15 residues long. After removal of 0 bases from V and 5 bases from J, the junction contained 5 bases not matched to a gene. CDR1 is LGHNA, CDR2 YNFKEQ, per germline. This CDR3 reads CASSQDETSGNEQYF. The CDR3 DNA sequence: TGTGCCAGCAGCCAAGATGAGACTAGCGGAAACGAGCAGTACTTC.

Only a few counts were recorded for this clonotype. The V gene is TRBV7-2, the J gene TRBJ2-7; D gene ambiguous. V gave up 5 bases and J gave up 3 bases, with 11 bases separating them. The CDR3 runs to 13 residues. CDR1 and CDR2 (germline): SGHTA, FQGNSA. The CDR3 DNA reads as TGTGCCAGCAGCACGATCAGGTACTACGAGCAGTACTTC. Its translation is CASSTIRYYEQYF.

The chain recombines TRBV19 with TRBJ1-1, with 12 bases aligning to TRBD1. Germline V lookup: CDR1 LNHDA, CDR2 SQIVND (reference sequence). The CDR3 sequence is 18 residues long. V shed 7 bases, J shed 5 bases, and the junction held 17 bases outside the gene matches. The CDR3 loop reads CASTNYAGTGGGWTEAFF. CDR3 in DNA: TGTGCCAGTACCAACTATGCCGGGACAGGGGGCGGATGGACTGAAGCTTTCTTT.

This clonotype occurred a few times. This chain connects TRBV10-3 to TRBJ2-3; 9 bases line up with TRBD1. The CDR3 is 15 amino acids. The J segment lost 0 bases and the V segment lost 10 bases, leaving 8 bases of the junction unmatched. CDR1 and CDR2 from the germline V gene are ENHRY and SYGVKD. This CDR3 is CATLGTGTSTDTQYF. As DNA, the CDR3 is TGTGCCACTCTAGGGACAGGGACAAGCACAGATACGCAGTATTTT.

In this sample, this clonotype turned up many times. The V gene is TRBV6-2 or TRBV6-3, the J gene TRBJ1-2; D unclear. V lost 3 bases and J 7 bases, leaving 12 bases between the germline ends. CDR3 size: 13 residues. Germline V lookup: CDR1 MNHEY, CDR2 SVGEGT. CDR3 nucleotide sequence: TGTGCCAGCAGTTATAGCGACATGGCTGGCTACACCTTC. Amino acids: CASSYSDMAGYTF.

The J gene is TRBJ2-2, the V gene TRBV2; possible D gene TRBD1, 6 bases. The CDR3 contains 13 residues. Germline V lookup: CDR1 SNHLY, CDR2 FYNNEI. The V and J ends lost 9 bases and 3 bases respectively, with 11 bases between them. The CDR3 spells CASTTGYTGELFF. In DNA, the CDR3 is TGTGCCAGTACAACAGGGTACACCGGGGAGCTGTTTTTT.

This clonotype was seen at least ten times. The chain couples TRBV4-1 to TRBJ1-5; a weak D match, TRBD1 (5 bases). V lost 0 bases to trimming and J lost 1 base, with 7 bases between them. Germline CDR1 is MGHRA and CDR2 is YSYEKL. The CDR3 spans 15 residues. CDR3 DNA sequence: TGCGCCAGCAGCCAAGAGGGGGACAGCAATCAGCCCCAGCATTTT. Amino acids: CASSQEGDSNQPQHF.

This clonotype has only one observation. The chain has TRBV14 and TRBJ2-3, with 7 bases that match TRBD2. CDR1 SGHDN and CDR2 FVKESK come from the germline V gene. Trimming at V came to 5 bases and at J to 6 bases, leaving 11 bases not matched to a gene. This CDR3 is built from 15 residues. This chain's CDR3 is CASSSGPAGWDTQYF. CDR3 nucleotides: TGTGCCAGCAGCTCGGGACCAGCGGGGTGGGATACGCAGTATTTT.

V and J are TRBV24-1 and TRBJ2-3; 8 nucleotides line up with TRBD2. In germline, CDR1 is KGHDR, CDR2 SFDVKD. CDR3 size: 17 residues. Trimming took 5 bases from V and 2 from J; bases not matched to a gene: 11. The CDR3 DNA follows: TGTGCCACCAGTGTCGGGTGGCCTAGCGGGTACACAGATACGCAGTATTTT. Its translation: CATSVGWPSGYTDTQYF.

Here the CDR3 DNA reads TGCAGCGTGGCTATGACCCAAGAGACCCAGTACTTC. Its protein product is CSVAMTQETQYF. The chain employs TRBV29-1 and TRBJ2-5; no firm D call. Looked up from germline, CDR1 is SQVTM and CDR2 is ANQGSEA. This CDR3 is built from 12 residues. V lost 6 bases to trimming and J lost 1 base, with 9 bases between them.

This clonotype was observed a single time. The V call is TRBV5-6, the J call TRBJ2-5; D is ambiguous. Trimming left V 6 bases short and J 3 bases short, with 15 bases between. Germline V CDR1 and CDR2: SGHDT, YYEEEE. This CDR3 is 14 amino acids long. CDR3: CASILHGTEETQYF. In DNA form, the CDR3 reads TGTGCCAGCATCCTTCACGGAACCGAAGAGACCCAGTACTTC.

The chain recombines TRBV12-3 or TRBV12-4 with TRBJ2-1, with 7 nucleotides matching TRBD1. The CDR3 has 12 amino acids. The V gene end was trimmed by 8 bases and the J gene end by 7 bases; junction bases not matched to a gene: 5. CDR3 region: CASLRQGNEQFF. For the CDR3, the DNA is TGTGCCAGCCTGCGACAGGGAAATGAGCAGTTCTTC.

This clonotype was seen ten or more times. The gene calls are TRBV6-5 and TRBJ2-3, with TRBD2 identical over 15 bases. The CDR3 has 18 residues. Germline lookup yields CDR1 MNHEY and CDR2 SVGAGI. Trimming at V came to 6 bases and at J to 1 base, leaving 8 bases not matched to a gene. The CDR3 region is CASRLGLAGGPGTDTQYF. CDR3 sequence (DNA): TGTGCCAGCAGGCTCGGACTAGCGGGGGGGCCCGGCACAGATACGCAGTATTTT.

The V gene is TRBV14, the J gene TRBJ2-7; 9 bases match TRBD1. The CDR3 totals 14 residues. V was pared by 4 bases and J by 2 bases, with 3 bases of the junction left unmatched. CDR1 is SGHDN and CDR2 is FVKESK in the germline V gene. The CDR3 DNA reads TGTGCCAGCAGCCGCACAGGGGGCCCCTACGAGCAGTACTTC. Translation: CASSRTGGPYEQYF.

The rearrangement links TRBV7-9 to TRBJ1-4; no clear D. Germline CDR1 reads SEHNR; CDR2 reads FQNEAQ (reference sequence). This CDR3 has 13 residues. Trimming shortened V by 3 bases and J by 8 bases, and 10 bases separated the two germline ends. The CDR3 DNA follows: TGTGCCAGCAGCTTGGAGGCTAGAGAAAAACTGTTTTTT. Protein product: CASSLEAREKLFF.

This sequence joins TRBV7-2 and TRBJ2-7, with D uncertain. Germline CDR1 and CDR2: SGHTA and FQGNSA. Trimming removed 1 base at V and 2 bases at J, with 9 bases between. This CDR3 spans 14 amino acids. The CDR3 coding sequence is TGTGCCAGCAGCTTAGAAAAGGAACCCTACGAGCAGTACTTC. Protein: CASSLEKEPYEQYF. Looking up the rest from reference TRBV7-2 and TRBJ2-7 gives the full variable domain: GAGVSQSPSNKVTEKGKDVELRCDPISGHTALYWYRQSLGQGLEFLIYFQGNSAPDKSGLPSDRFSAERTGGSVSTLTIQRTQQEDSAVYLCASSLEKEPYEQYFGPGTRLTVT.

The rearrangement links TRBV20-1 to TRBJ1-6, with D uncertain. The germline CDR1 and CDR2 sequences are DFQATT and SNEGSKA (reference sequence). The CDR3 runs 13 residues. V was cut by 0 bases and J by 6 bases, with 6 bases left in between. The CDR3 region has the DNA TGCAGTGCTAGAGATAGTAGTAATTCACCCCTCCACTTT. This codes for CSARDSSNSPLHF.

The rearrangement joins TRBV10-1 to TRBJ2-1; D perhaps matches TRBD1 (5 bases). The CDR3 runs 15 residues. Germline V gene lookup returns CDR1 WNHNN and CDR2 SYGVQD (reference sequence). Deletions cut 6 bases from V and 0 bases from J, with 12 bases between. The CDR3: CASSSGYSSYNEQFF. CDR3 nucleotide sequence: TGCGCCAGCAGCTCAGGGTATAGCTCCTACAATGAGCAGTTCTTC.

V gene TRBV20-1 combines with J gene TRBJ2-3; D not certain. Trimming removed 3 bases from V and 6 bases from J, with 16 bases in between. In germline, CDR1 is DFQATT, CDR2 SNEGSKA (reference sequence). This CDR3 is 14 amino acids long. The CDR3: CSARIQPGADTQYF. In DNA, the CDR3 is TGCAGTGCTAGGATACAACCGGGTGCTGATACGCAGTATTTT.